Given below is one T cell receptor beta chain in context. Its antigen is still unknown. Germline lookup yields CDR1 KGHSH and CDR2 LQKENI. The ends were cut back, 5 bases at V and 1 base at J, with 8 bases in the middle. CDR3 length: 13 amino acids. This sample is part of a study of radiation and T cells in renal cell carcinoma. Overall study: Nephrectomy followed 15 Gy stereotactic body radiation by 4 weeks.

Findings of the study overall: No pretreatment tumor biopsies were available for baseline clonotypes.

Profiling relied on immunoSEQ multiplex PCR, and the TCRdb table lists in-frame clones only, not all of them. The sample contains some 70,000 clones, roughly 80% of which appear only once. Regarding time point: blood 2 weeks post-SBRT. Treatment of the sample: 15 Gy SBRT to primary tumor, nephrectomy 4 weeks later. The TCR originated in a man aged 55 to 70 with renal cell carcinoma. This specimen consisted of blood, obtained from a patient whose treatment included radiotherapy and nephrectomy. J is TRBJ1-1 and V is TRBV18; D gene uncertain. CDR3 in DNA: TGTGCCAGCTCATTGGAAGCGAACACTGAAGCTTTCTTT. Amino acid sequence: CASSLEANTEAFF. The entire variable domain, with the rest obtained from reference TRBV18 and TRBJ1-1, is as follows: NAGVMQNPRHLVRRRGQEARLRCSPMKGHSHVYWYRQLPEEGLKFMVYLQKENIIDESGMPKERFSAEFPKEGPSILRIQQVVRGDSAAYFCASSLEANTEAFFGQGTRLTVV.